A selection of T cell receptor beta chains follows, all from one sample in a study of T cells after yellow fever vaccination. Each CDR3 protein gets one entry after TCRdb re-called the 5' RACE reads with MiXCR. The sample lists under 550,000 distinct CDR3 sequences; 21% were seen once. The sequenced sample was PBMCs, obtained roughly 20 days after the first yellow fever vaccination. Source of these receptors: a man aged 18 to 29 who received the YFV17D yellow fever vaccine. CDR3s include the opening cysteine and the closing phenylalanine or tryptophan. Each record gives: clone size, J gene, D gene, V gene, CDR3 length, CDR3 protein, CDR3 DNA. The D gene is left open where the match is weak. Clone size is stated in some rows and not others, as once, few, many or a class when expanded.

few,TRBJ2-3,TRBD2,TRBV6-2/TRBV6-3,15,CASSYARGGTDTQYF,TGTGCCAGCAGTTACGCCCGGGGGGGCACAGATACGCAGTATTTT
few,TRBJ1-5,NA,TRBV6-2/TRBV6-3,17,CASSYAPRGQSNQPQHF,TGTGCCAGCAGTTACGCACCCAGGGGACAAAGCAATCAGCCCCAGCATTTT
NA,TRBJ1-1,TRBD1,TRBV19,12,CASSNRDRGAFF,TGTGCCAGTAGTAACCGGGACAGGGGAGCTTTCTTT
NA,TRBJ2-3,NA,TRBV3-1,16,CASSQELGRRTDTQYF,TGTGCCAGCAGCCAAGAGTTAGGCAGGCGCACAGATACGCAGTATTTT
NA,TRBJ2-2,NA,TRBV7-8,15,CASSLTRPESGELFF,TGTGCCAGCAGCTTAACCCGCCCAGAGTCCGGGGAGCTGTTTTTT
few,TRBJ1-3,NA,TRBV6-5,11,CASRSRNTIYF,TGTGCCAGCAGGTCTCGGAACACCATATATTTT
few,TRBJ1-5,NA,TRBV6-5,13,CASSLYANQPQHF,TGTGCCAGCAGTTTGTATGCCAATCAGCCCCAGCATTTT
NA,TRBJ2-1,TRBD1,TRBV7-9,15,CASSSPDRGHYEQFF,TGTGCCAGCAGCTCCCCGGACAGGGGGCATTATGAGCAGTTCTTC
NA,TRBJ1-5,NA,TRBV2,12,CASKRDGQPQHF,TGTGCCAGCAAAAGGGATGGTCAGCCCCAGCATTTT
few,TRBJ1-4,NA,TRBV5-5,16,CASSPRTGTTTEKLFF,TGTGCCAGCAGCCCGCGGACCGGGACAACAACTGAAAAACTGTTTTTT
NA,TRBJ2-3,NA,TRBV5-1,15,CASSLAIGYTDTQYF,TGCGCCAGCAGCTTGGCCATAGGGTACACAGATACGCAGTATTTT
NA,TRBJ1-1,NA,TRBV13,11,CASSHRFEAFF,TGTGCCAGCAGCCACAGGTTTGAAGCTTTCTTT